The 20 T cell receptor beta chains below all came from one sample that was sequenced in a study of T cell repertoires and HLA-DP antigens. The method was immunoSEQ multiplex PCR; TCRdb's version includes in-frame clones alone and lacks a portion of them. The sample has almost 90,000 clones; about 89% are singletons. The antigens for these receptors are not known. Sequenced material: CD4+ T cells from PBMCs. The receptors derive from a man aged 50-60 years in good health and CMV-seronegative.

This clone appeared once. DNA for the CDR3: TGCGCCAGCAGCAACAGGGGTAGCGGGTACGAGCAGTACTTC. It codes for CASSNRGSGYEQYF. The chain couples TRBV4-1 to TRBJ2-7, with D perhaps given as TRBD1 or TRBD2 (7 bases each). Trimming cost V 5 bases and J 4 bases, with 15 bases left between them. The germline CDR1 and CDR2 sequences are MGHRA and YSYEKL. The CDR3 runs to 14 residues.

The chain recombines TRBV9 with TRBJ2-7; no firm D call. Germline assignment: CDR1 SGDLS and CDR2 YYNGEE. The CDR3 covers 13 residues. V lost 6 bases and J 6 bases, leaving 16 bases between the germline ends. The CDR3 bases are TGTGCCAGCACCCGTGGCGAGCGCGGCGAGCAGTACTTC. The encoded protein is CASTRGERGEQYF.

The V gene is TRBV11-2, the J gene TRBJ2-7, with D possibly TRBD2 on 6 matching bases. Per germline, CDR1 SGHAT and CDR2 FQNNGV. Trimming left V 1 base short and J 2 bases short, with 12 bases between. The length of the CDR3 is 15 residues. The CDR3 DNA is TGTGCCAGCAGCTTAGGCGGGACGCCAGCCTACGAGCAGTACTTC. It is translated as CASSLGGTPAYEQYF.

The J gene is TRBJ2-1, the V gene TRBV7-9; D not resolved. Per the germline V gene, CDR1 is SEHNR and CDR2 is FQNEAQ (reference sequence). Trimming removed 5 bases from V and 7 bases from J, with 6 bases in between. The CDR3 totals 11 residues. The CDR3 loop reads CASSPQNEQFF. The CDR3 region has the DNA TGTGCCAGCAGCCCCCAGAATGAGCAGTTCTTC.

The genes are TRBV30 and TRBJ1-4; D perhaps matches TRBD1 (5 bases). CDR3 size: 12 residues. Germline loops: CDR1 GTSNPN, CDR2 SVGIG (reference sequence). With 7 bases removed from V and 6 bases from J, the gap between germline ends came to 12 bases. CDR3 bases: TGTGCCTTTTCAGGGAGGGATGAAAAACTGTTTTTT. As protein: CAFSGRDEKLFF.

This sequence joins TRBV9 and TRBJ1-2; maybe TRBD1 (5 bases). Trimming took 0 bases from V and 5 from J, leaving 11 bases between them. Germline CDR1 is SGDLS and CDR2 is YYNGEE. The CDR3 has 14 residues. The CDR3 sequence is CASSVGPGMYGYTF. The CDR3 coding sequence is TGTGCCAGCAGCGTAGGTCCAGGGATGTATGGCTACACCTTC.

The chain's CDR3 is CASSATGLTKNIQYF. The CDR3, as DNA: TGTGCCAGCAGCGCCACAGGGTTAACCAAAAACATTCAGTACTTC. The V call is TRBV5-6, the J call TRBJ2-4; weak D call: TRBD1 (6 bases). The CDR3 is 15 amino acids. Germline V lookup: CDR1 SGHDT, CDR2 YYEEEE. Trimming shortened V by 4 bases and J by 2 bases, and 13 bases separated the two germline ends.

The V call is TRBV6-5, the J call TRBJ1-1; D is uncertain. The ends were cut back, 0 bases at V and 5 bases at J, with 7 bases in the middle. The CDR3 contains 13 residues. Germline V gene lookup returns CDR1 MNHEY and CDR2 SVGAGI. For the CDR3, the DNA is TGTGCCAGCAGTTACTCGACCGGAACTGAAGCTTTCTTT. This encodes CASSYSTGTEAFF.

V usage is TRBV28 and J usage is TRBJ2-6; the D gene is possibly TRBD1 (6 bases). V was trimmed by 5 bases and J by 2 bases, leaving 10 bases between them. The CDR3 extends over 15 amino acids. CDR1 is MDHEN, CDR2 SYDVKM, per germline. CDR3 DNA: TGTGCCAGCAGTCGATCAGGGGCTGGGGCCAACGTCCTGACTTTC. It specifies CASSRSGAGANVLTF.

The CDR3: CASSANGREQYF. The CDR3 DNA reads TGTGCCAGCAGCGCGAACGGGAGGGAGCAGTACTTC. This sequence joins TRBV5-4 and TRBJ2-7, with TRBD2 identical over 7 bases. Germline V gene lookup returns CDR1 SGHNT and CDR2 YYREEE (reference sequence). The junction had 5 bases not matched to a gene; V was cut back by 4 bases and J by 7 bases. The CDR3 sequence is 12 residues long.

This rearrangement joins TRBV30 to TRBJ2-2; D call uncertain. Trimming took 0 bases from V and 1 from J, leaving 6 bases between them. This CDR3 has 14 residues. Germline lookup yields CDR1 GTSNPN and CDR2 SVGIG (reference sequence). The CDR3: CAWSVKGNTGELFF. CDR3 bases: TGTGCCTGGAGTGTCAAAGGGAACACCGGGGAGCTGTTTTTT. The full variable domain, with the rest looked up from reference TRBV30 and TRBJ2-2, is SQTIHQWPATLVQPVGSPLSLECTVEGTSNPNLYWYRQAAGRGLQLLFYSVGIGQISSEVPQNLSASRPQDRQFILSSKKLLLSDSGFYLCAWSVKGNTGELFFGEGSRLTVL.

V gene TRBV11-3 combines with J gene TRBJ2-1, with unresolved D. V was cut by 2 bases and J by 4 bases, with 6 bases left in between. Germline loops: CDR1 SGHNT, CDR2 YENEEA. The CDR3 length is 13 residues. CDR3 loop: CASSLNRYNEQFF. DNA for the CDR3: TGTGCCAGCAGCTTAAACCGATACAATGAGCAGTTCTTC. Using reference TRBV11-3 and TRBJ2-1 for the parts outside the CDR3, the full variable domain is EAGVVQSPRYKIIEKKQPVAFWCNPISGHNTLYWYLQNLGQGPELLIRYENEEAVDDSQLPKDRFSAERLKGVDSTLKIQPAELGDSAVYLCASSLNRYNEQFFGPGTRLTVL.

The CDR3: CATTTGIQETQYF. For the CDR3, the DNA is TGTGCCACCACAACGGGCATTCAAGAGACCCAGTACTTC. The rearrangement joins TRBV18 to TRBJ2-5; no reliable D call. The CDR3 sequence is 13 residues long. Germline V lookup: CDR1 KGHSH, CDR2 LQKENI. With 10 bases removed from V and 2 bases from J, the gap between germline ends came to 14 bases.

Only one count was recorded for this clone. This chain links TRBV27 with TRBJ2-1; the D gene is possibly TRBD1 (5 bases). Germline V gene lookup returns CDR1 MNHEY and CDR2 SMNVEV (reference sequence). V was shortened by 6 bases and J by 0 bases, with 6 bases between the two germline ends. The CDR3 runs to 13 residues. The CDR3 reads CASRDSSYNEQFF. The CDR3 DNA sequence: TGTGCCAGCAGAGACAGCTCCTACAATGAGCAGTTCTTC.

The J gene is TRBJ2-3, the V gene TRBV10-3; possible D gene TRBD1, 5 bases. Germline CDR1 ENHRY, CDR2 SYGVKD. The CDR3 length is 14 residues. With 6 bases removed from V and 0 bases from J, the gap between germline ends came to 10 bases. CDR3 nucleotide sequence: TGTGCCATCAGGGAGACAGTTAGCACAGATACGCAGTATTTT. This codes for CAIRETVSTDTQYF.

CDR3 in DNA: TGTGCCAGTAGTGGTTTCTCGGCAACTAATGAAAAACTGTTTTTT. Residues: CASSGFSATNEKLFF. J is TRBJ1-4 and V is TRBV19; D is unclear. Germline-derived CDR1 and CDR2 are LNHDA and SQIVND (reference sequence). The length of the CDR3 is 15 residues. The germline V and J ends were trimmed by 5 bases and 0 bases, with 10 bases remaining between them.

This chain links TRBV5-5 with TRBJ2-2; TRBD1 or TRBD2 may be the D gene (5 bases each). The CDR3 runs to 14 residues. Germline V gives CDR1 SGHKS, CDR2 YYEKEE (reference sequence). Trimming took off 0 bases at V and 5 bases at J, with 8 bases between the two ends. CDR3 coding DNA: TGTGCCAGCAGCTTGGCGGGGCAAACCGGGGAGCTGTTTTTT. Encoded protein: CASSLAGQTGELFF.

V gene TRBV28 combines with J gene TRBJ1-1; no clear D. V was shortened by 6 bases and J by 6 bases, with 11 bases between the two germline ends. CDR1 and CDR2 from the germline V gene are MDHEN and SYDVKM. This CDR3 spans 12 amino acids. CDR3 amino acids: CASRINGAEAFF. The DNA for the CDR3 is TGTGCCAGCAGGATAAACGGGGCTGAAGCTTTCTTT.

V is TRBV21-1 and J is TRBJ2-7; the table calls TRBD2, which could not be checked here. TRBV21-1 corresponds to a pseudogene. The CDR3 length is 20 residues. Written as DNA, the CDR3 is TGTGCCAGCAGCTCAAAGTGGGGGGTCCCCGGATTGAATCATTCCTACGAGCAGTACTTC. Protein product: CASSSKWGVPGLNHSYEQYF.

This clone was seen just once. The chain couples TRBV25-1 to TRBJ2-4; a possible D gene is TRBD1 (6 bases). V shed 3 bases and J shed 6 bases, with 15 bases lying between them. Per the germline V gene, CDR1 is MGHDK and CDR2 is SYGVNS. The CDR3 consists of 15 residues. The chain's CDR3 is CASSDPGESGNIQYF. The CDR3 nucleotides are TGTGCCAGCAGTGACCCAGGGGAGTCTGGAAACATTCAGTACTTC.